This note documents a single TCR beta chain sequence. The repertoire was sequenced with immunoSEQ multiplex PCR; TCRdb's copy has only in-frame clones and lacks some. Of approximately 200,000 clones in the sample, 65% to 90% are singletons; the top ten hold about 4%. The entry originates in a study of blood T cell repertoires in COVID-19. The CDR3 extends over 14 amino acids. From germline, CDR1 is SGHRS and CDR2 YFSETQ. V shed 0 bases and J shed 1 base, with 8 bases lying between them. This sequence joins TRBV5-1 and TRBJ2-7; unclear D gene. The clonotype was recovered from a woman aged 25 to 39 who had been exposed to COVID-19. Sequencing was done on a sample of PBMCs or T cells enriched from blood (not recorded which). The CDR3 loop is CASSLASGSYEQYF. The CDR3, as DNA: TGCGCCAGCAGCTTGGCCTCAGGATCCTACGAGCAGTACTTC.